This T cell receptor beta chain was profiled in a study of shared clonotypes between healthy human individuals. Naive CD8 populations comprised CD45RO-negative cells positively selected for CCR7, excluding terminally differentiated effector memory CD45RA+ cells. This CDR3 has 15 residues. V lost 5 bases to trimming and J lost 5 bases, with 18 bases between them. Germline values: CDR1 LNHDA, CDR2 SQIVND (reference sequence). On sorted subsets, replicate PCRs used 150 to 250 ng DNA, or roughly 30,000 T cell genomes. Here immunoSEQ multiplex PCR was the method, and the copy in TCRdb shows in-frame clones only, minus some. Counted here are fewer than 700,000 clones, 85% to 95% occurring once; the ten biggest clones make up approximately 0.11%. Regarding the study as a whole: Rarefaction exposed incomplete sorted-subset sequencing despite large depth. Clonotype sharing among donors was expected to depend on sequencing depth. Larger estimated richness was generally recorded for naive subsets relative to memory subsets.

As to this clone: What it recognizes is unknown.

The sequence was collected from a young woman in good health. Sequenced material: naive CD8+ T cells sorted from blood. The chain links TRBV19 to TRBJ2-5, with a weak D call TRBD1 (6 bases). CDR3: CASSLARGRLETQYF. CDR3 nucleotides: TGTGCCAGTAGTTTGGCTAGGGGGAGATTGGAGACCCAGTACTTC.